This T cell receptor (beta chain) was recovered during a study of T cell clonality in common variable immunodeficiency. Findings and caveats of the study: Reportedly, TCR beta sequences from common variable immunodeficiency showed fewer deletions and N-nucleotide insertions. CVID subjects had higher TCRbeta clonality than healthy controls, most marked in about a third.

The trim removed 7 bases at V and 4 bases at J, leaving 6 bases unmatched. Germline lookup yields CDR1 SQVTM and CDR2 ANQGSEA. The CDR3 sequence is 14 residues long. Using immunoSEQ multiplex PCR, the repertoire was profiled, and TCRdb retains in-frame clones only, with some absent. The data show approximately 56,000 clones, none appearing only once, with around 2% held by the ten largest. Each donor provided roughly 4.5 to 8.5 ml of heparinized whole blood. This clone was counted at least ten times. What it binds is not known. Sequencing ends 3 residues short of the CDR3 end; the germline J gene provides the rest.

The TCR sequence derives from a person aged 18 to 75 in good health. Sequencing was done on a sample of peripheral blood mononuclear cells. The chain has TRBV29-1 and TRBJ2-3; 12 bases map to TRBD2. The CDR3 here is CSGRLAGAADTQYF. The DNA read from the CDR3 is TGCAGCGGCCGACTAGCGGGAGCGGCAGATACG.